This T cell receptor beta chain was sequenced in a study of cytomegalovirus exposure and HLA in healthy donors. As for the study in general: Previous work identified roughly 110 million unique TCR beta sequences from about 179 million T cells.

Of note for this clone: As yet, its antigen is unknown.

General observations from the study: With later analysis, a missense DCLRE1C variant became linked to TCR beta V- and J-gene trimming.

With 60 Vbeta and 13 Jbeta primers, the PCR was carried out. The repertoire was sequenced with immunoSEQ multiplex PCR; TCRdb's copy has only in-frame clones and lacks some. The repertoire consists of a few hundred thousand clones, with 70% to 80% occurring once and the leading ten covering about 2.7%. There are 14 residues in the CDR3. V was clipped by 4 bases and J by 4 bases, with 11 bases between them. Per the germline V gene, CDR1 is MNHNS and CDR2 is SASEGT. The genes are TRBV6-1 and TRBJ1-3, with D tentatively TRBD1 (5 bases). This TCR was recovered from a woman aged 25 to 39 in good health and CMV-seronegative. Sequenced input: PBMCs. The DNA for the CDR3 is TGTGCCAGCAGTGCAGGGCCTCAGGGAAACACCATATATTTT. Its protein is CASSAGPQGNTIYF.